This record concerns one T cell receptor beta chain sequence. This entry is derived from a study of OX40 agonist ivuxolimab in advanced cancers. The CDR3 runs to 13 residues. Germline CDR1 and CDR2: PRHDT and FYEKMQ (reference sequence). Trimming left V 3 bases short and J 5 bases short, with 10 bases between. Generated by immunoSEQ multiplex PCR, the TCRdb table keeps only in-frame clones and is missing some. This sample has tens of thousands of clones; 92% occur once, and the top ten carry roughly 9%. The sequencing used CD4+ or CD8+ T cells sorted from blood, collected in a trial of the OX40 agonist ivuxolimab. This sequence joins TRBV13 and TRBJ2-5, with a possible D match to TRBD2 (5 bases). The clonotype comes from an adult with an advanced solid tumor such as melanoma, head and neck, liver or kidney cancer. The CDR3 sequence: CASSFSRRETQYF. The CDR3 region has the DNA TGTGCCAGCAGCTTTTCCCGGAGGGAGACCCAGTACTTC.